What follows are 10 T cell receptor beta chains derived from one specimen sequenced in a study of cytomegalovirus exposure and HLA in healthy donors. Researchers ran the PCR with 60 Vbeta and 13 Jbeta primers. Sequencing was performed with immunoSEQ multiplex PCR; in TCRdb, only in-frame clones are kept and a portion is missing. This sample carries 100,000 to 150,000 clones, 81% of them seen once, and the ten largest clones take about 1.8%. What was sequenced was PBMCs. The receptors originated from a man between 18 and 35 years old in good health and CMV-seronegative.

The chain couples TRBV2 to TRBJ2-3, with TRBD2 identical over 9 bases. Germline V CDR1 and CDR2: SNHLY, FYNNEI. V lost 7 bases to trimming and J lost 2 bases; unmatched junction nucleotides: 7. The length of the CDR3 is 15 residues. CDR3 amino acids: CASTDSGGPTDTQYF. CDR3 DNA: TGTGCCAGCACGGATAGCGGGGGCCCCACAGATACGCAGTATTTT.

For this clone: The junction shows a germline mismatch at one end, possibly a read error. The rearrangement links TRBV6-5 to TRBJ2-1, with 10 positions matching TRBD2. The CDR3 runs to 15 residues. Germline loops: CDR1 MNHEY, CDR2 SVGAGI. CDR3 sequence (DNA): TGTGCCAGCAGTCCAAGCGGGGGGGTTGACAATGAGCAGCTCTTC. It yields the protein CASSPSGGVDNEQLF.

The chain joins TRBV25-1 to TRBJ1-1; 7 bases line up with TRBD1. Trimming at V came to 6 bases and at J to 4 bases, leaving 8 bases not matched to a gene. CDR1 and CDR2 (germline): MGHDK, SYGVNS. The CDR3 has 14 residues. The CDR3 DNA reads TGTGCCAGCAGAGGCACAGGGGTGGCCACTGAAGCTTTCTTT. It translates to CASRGTGVATEAFF.

V is TRBV5-6 and J is TRBJ2-5, with TRBD1 matching 7 bases. TRBJ2-7 matches the DNA end more closely, so the J call is doubtful. Germline loops: CDR1 SGHDT, CDR2 YYEEEE. The length of the CDR3 is 17 residues. The CDR3 DNA sequence: TGTGCCAGCAGCTCTGGGGCGGACAGGCTGAAGTCTTACGAGCAGTACTTC. The encoded protein is CASSSGADRLKSYEQYF.

This rearrangement joins TRBV19 to TRBJ1-2, with TRBD1 matching 9 bases. Trimming took 1 base from V and 7 from J; bases not matched to a gene: 7. Germline-derived CDR1 and CDR2 are LNHDA and SQIVND (reference sequence). CDR3 length: 15 amino acids. This chain's CDR3 is CASSIAVGTGLGYTF. As DNA, the CDR3 is TGTGCCAGTAGTATAGCCGTTGGGACAGGGCTTGGCTACACCTTC.

The J gene is TRBJ1-2, the V gene TRBV7-2, with D possibly being TRBD1 (6 bases). Germline V lookup: CDR1 SGHTA, CDR2 FQGNSA. Between the trimmed V and J ends, which lost 4 bases and 6 bases, there was a span of 15 bases. This CDR3 region has 14 residues. The CDR3 DNA is TGTGCCAGCAGCTACCAGGGGTGGGGTAATGGCTACACCTTC. It yields the protein CASSYQGWGNGYTF. The full variable domain, with the rest looked up from reference TRBV7-2 and TRBJ1-2, is GAGVSQSPSNKVTEKGKDVELRCDPISGHTALYWYRQSLGQGLEFLIYFQGNSAPDKSGLPSDRFSAERTGGSVSTLTIQRTQQEDSAVYLCASSYQGWGNGYTFGSGTRLTVV.

This clone was detected a few times. This rearrangement joins TRBV6-1 to TRBJ2-3; D is possibly TRBD2 (6 bases). V was trimmed by 8 bases and J by 8 bases, leaving 17 bases between them. Germline assignment: CDR1 MNHNS and CDR2 SASEGT. The CDR3 totals 13 residues. The CDR3 DNA is TGTGCCAGCCCCCGGCCGGGGGACGGTACGCAGTATTTT. Residues: CASPRPGDGTQYF.

The chain recombines TRBV5-1 with TRBJ1-2; TRBD1 matches at 11 bases. V was clipped by 4 bases and J by 4 bases; unmatched bases: 9. The CDR3 extends over 16 amino acids. The germline V gene has CDR1 SGHRS and CDR2 YFSETQ. The chain's CDR3 is CASSLSGTGGVYGYTF. CDR3 bases: TGCGCCAGCAGCCTCTCCGGGACAGGGGGTGTCTATGGCTACACCTTC.

This clone was counted once. In DNA form, the CDR3 reads TGTGCCAGCAGCGTAGCCGGAGGGGACACTGAAGCTTTCTTT. It translates to CASSVAGGDTEAFF. The chain recombines TRBV9 with TRBJ1-1; D perhaps matches TRBD1 (5 bases). The CDR3 loop spans 14 amino acids. V shed 0 bases and J shed 3 bases, with 9 bases lying between them. Germline loops: CDR1 SGDLS, CDR2 YYNGEE.

The CDR3 reads CASSSVGGAPNYGYTF. CDR3 sequence (DNA): TGTGCCAGCAGTTCAGTAGGAGGGGCCCCTAACTATGGCTACACCTTC. V gene TRBV27 combines with J gene TRBJ1-2, with D perhaps TRBD1 (5 bases). The CDR3 consists of 16 residues. Trimming took off 4 bases at V and 0 bases at J, with 15 bases between the two ends. The germline V gene encodes CDR1 MNHEY and CDR2 SMNVEV (reference sequence).